This T cell receptor (beta chain) was captured in a study of CXCR3-negative and CXCR3-positive naive CD8 T cells. This clonotype registers medium-sized (0.01 to 0.1%) by frequency. Antigen specificity is unknown. In preparing the TRB cDNA libraries, 5' RACE with UMI labels was used. After re-calling the 5' RACE reads, TCRdb lists one entry per CDR3 protein, DNA absent. The table for this sample gives several thousand distinct CDR3 sequences. Germline CDR1 MNHEY, CDR2 SVGAGI. This CDR3 spans 14 amino acids. Naive CD8+ T cells carried a CD45RO-CCR7+CD27+CD95- phenotype. Study-wide results and limits: Memory CD8+ cells had much lower diversity, and both naive subsets had comparably high diversity. Greater hydrophobicity was found in TRB CDR3s of CXCR3-positive naive cells than of CXCR3-negative naive cells. Similar TRBV-TRBJ gene usage was seen in naive CXCR3-negative and CXCR3-positive cells, but not in memory cells.

The rearrangement joins TRBV6-5 to TRBJ2-7; TCRdb reports TRBD1, a call that lacks DNA to check it against. The specimen was naive CXCR3- CD8+ T cells from blood. Specified subset: CD45RO-CCR7+CD27+CD95- naive CD8+ T cells lacking CXCR3 (TNR3-). The clonotype originates from a human donor in good health. Some clones in this sample may be carry-over from other donors' samples. The CDR3 protein is CASKDSSGSYEQYF.